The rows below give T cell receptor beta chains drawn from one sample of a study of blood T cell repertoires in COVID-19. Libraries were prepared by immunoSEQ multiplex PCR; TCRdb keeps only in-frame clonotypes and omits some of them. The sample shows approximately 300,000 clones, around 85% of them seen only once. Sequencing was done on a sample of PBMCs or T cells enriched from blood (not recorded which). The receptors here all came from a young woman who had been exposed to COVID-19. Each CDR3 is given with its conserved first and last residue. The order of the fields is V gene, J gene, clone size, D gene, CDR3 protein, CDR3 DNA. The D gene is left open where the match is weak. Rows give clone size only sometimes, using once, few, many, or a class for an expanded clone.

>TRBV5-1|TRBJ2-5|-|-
CASSLAQREETQYF
TGCGCCAGCAGCTTGGCCCAGCGCGAAGAGACCCAGTACTTC
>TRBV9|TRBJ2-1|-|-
CASSEGSGPYNEQFF
TGTGCCAGCAGCGAGGGGAGCGGGCCGTACAATGAGCAGTTCTTC
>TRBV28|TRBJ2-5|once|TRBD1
CASSLSFLAGQGLRAQYF
TGTGCCAGCAGTTTATCTTTTTTGGCGGGACAGGGCTTGAGGGCCCAGTACTTC
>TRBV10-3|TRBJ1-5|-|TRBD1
CATSGTAEGQPQHF
TGTGCCACTAGCGGGACAGCGGAAGGTCAGCCCCAGCATTTT
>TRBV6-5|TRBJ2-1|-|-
CASSYIMGQYNEQFF
TGTGCCAGCAGTTACATTATGGGGCAGTACAATGAGCAGTTCTTC
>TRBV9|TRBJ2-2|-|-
CASSPLPPGWQALPGELFF
TGTGCCAGCAGCCCCCTCCCTCCTGGATGGCAGGCTTTACCCGGGGAGCTGTTTTTT
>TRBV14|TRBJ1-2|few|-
CASSLAGLNYGYTF
TGTGCCAGCAGCCTGGCAGGCCTAAACTATGGCTACACCTTC
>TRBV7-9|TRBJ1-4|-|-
CASGSRTANEKLFF
TGTGCCAGCGGCTCAAGGACAGCTAATGAAAAACTGTTTTTT
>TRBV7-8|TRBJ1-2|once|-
CASSLNRDGYGYTF
TGTGCCAGCAGCTTAAACAGGGATGGCTATGGCTACACCTTC
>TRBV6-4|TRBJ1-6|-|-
CASSDSPGNSPLHF
TGTGCCAGCAGTGACTCCCCAGGGAATTCACCCCTCCACTTT
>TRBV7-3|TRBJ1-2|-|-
CASSLGPGMNVYTF
TGTGCCAGCAGCCTAGGGCCAGGGATGAACGTCTACACCTTC
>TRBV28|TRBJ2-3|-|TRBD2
CASSFGAGITDTQYF
TGTGCCAGCAGTTTCGGAGCGGGGATCACAGATACGCAGTATTTT
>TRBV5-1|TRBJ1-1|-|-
CASSLDVANTEAFF
TGCGCCAGCAGCTTGGACGTGGCGAACACTGAAGCTTTCTTT
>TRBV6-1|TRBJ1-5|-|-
CASSDGGQPQHF
TGTGCCAGCAGTGACGGTGGTCAGCCCCAGCATTTT
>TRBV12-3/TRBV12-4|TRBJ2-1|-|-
CASSLRDTRQFF
TGTGCCAGCAGTTTAAGGGACACTAGGCAGTTCTTC
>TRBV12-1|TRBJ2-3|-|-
CASSVPAQGGTDTQYF
TGTGCCAGCAGCGTCCCTGCACAGGGCGGCACAGATACGCAGTATTTT
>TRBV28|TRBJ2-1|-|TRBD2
CASSYRRGGPTYNEQFF
TGTGCCAGCAGTTATAGACGCGGGGGGCCAACCTACAATGAGCAGTTCTTC
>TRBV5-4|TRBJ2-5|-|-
CASSPGESEETQYF
TGTGCCAGCAGCCCTGGCGAGTCGGAGGAGACCCAGTACTTC
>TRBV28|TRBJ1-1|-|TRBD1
CASSTPGTGNTEAFF
TGTGCCAGCAGTACGCCCGGGACAGGGAACACTGAAGCTTTCTTT
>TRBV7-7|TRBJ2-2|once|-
CASSSRLDAANTGELFF
TGTGCTAGCAGCTCTAGACTAGACGCGGCGAACACCGGGGAGCTGTTTTTT
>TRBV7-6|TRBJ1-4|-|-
CASSLWGEQLFF
TGTGCCAGCAGCTTGTGGGGGGAGCAACTGTTTTTT
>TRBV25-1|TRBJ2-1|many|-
CASSDSGNEQFF
TGTGCCAGCAGTGATTCGGGGAATGAGCAGTTCTTC
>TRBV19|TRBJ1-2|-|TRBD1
CASIPRQGAHGYTF
TGTGCCAGTATCCCCCGACAGGGGGCTCATGGCTACACCTTC
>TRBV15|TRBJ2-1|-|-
CATSRNYPRDNEQFF
TGTGCCACCAGCAGGAATTACCCCAGGGACAATGAGCAGTTCTTC
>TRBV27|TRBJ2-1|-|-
CASSLFAGLNEQFF
TGTGCCAGCAGTTTATTTGCAGGGTTGAATGAGCAGTTCTTC
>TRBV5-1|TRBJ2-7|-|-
CASSLALAEGEQYF
TGCGCCAGCAGCTTGGCCCTGGCGGAGGGCGAGCAGTACTTC
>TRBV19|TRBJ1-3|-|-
CASSPTGSGNTIYF
TGTGCCAGTAGCCCTACTGGCTCTGGAAACACCATATATTTT
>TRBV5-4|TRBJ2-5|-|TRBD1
CASSIGTGREETQYF
TGTGCCAGCAGCATTGGGACAGGGAGAGAAGAGACCCAGTACTTC
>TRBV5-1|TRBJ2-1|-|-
CASSLVGQVYNEQFF
TGCGCCAGCAGCTTGGTGGGCCAGGTTTACAATGAGCAGTTCTTC
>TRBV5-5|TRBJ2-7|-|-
CASSLGDIYEQYF
TGTGCCAGCAGCTTGGGGGACATTTACGAGCAGTACTTC
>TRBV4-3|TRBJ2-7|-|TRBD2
CASSQTAGRSYEQYF
TGCGCCAGCAGCCAAACAGCGGGGCGCTCCTACGAGCAGTACTTC
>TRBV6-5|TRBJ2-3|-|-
CASSYSRADTQYF
TGTGCCAGCAGTTACTCAAGAGCAGATACGCAGTATTTT
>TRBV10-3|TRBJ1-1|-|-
CAISETPESSAEAFF
TGTGCCATCAGTGAGACACCGGAGTCGTCTGCTGAAGCTTTCTTT
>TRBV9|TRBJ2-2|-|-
CASSVALAGTGELFF
TGTGCCAGCAGCGTAGCGCTAGCTGGCACCGGGGAGCTGTTTTTT
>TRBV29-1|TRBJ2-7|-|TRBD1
CSVVRTGSNEQYF
TGCAGCGTTGTAAGGACAGGGTCCAACGAGCAGTACTTC
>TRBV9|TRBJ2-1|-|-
CASSPFPGNEQFF
TGTGCCAGCAGCCCCTTCCCGGGCAATGAGCAGTTCTTC
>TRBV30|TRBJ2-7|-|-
CAWTQDNYEQYF
TGTGCCTGGACCCAGGACAACTACGAGCAGTACTTC
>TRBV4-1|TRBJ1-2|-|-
CASSHPNSRVTSYGYTF
TGCGCCAGCAGCCACCCCAATAGCCGGGTTACGAGCTATGGCTACACCTTC
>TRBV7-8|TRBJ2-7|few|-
CASSLGQRLYEQYF
TGTGCCAGCAGCTTAGGCCAGAGACTCTACGAGCAGTACTTC
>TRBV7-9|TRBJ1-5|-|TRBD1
CASSPDRSSNQPQHF
TGTGCCAGCAGTCCGGACAGGTCGAGCAATCAGCCCCAGCATTTT
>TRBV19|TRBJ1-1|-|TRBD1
CASSMTGGITEAFF
TGTGCCAGTAGTATGACAGGGGGGATCACTGAAGCTTTCTTT
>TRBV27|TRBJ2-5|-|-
CASSLSSFLETQYF
TGTGCCAGCAGTTTATCTAGCTTTCTCGAGACCCAGTACTTC
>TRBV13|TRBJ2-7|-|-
CASSLSSEQYF
TGTGCCAGCAGCTTATCTTCCGAGCAGTACTTC
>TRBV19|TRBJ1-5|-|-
CASSIEGRVRNQPQHF
TGTGCCAGTAGTATAGAGGGCAGAGTGAGAAATCAGCCCCAGCATTTT
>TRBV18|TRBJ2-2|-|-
CASSPPTGNTGELFF
TGTGCCAGCTCACCACCTACAGGGAATACCGGGGAGCTGTTTTTT
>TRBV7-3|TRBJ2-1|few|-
CASSFLQGRGEQFF
TGTGCCAGCAGCTTCCTACAGGGGCGGGGTGAGCAGTTCTTC
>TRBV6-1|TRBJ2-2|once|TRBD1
CASKTQGDTGELFF
TGTGCCAGCAAGACACAGGGGGACACCGGGGAGCTGTTTTTT
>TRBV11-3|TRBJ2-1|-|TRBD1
CASSMGTGKFYNEQFF
TGTGCCAGCAGCATGGGGACAGGGAAATTCTACAATGAGCAGTTCTTC
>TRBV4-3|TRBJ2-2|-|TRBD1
CASSQDRGLSTGELFF
TGCGCCAGCAGCCAAGACAGGGGGCTGAGCACCGGGGAGCTGTTTTTT
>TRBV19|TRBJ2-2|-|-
CASSRTALNTGELFF
TGTGCCAGTAGCCGGACAGCCTTGAACACCGGGGAGCTGTTTTTT